These 25 T cell receptor beta chains came from one sample sequenced in a study of T cell responses to AZD1222 COVID-19 vaccine. Only in-frame clones appear in the TCRdb table, and some are missing; sequencing was by immunoSEQ multiplex PCR. Seen here are over 110,000 clones, approximately 94% observed once, and the top ten hold approximately 5%. The specimen comprised peripheral blood, sampled on day 0 of AZD1222 vaccination. The receptors originated from an adult in good health.

The rearrangement uses TRBV5-1 and TRBJ2-1; 8 nucleotides align to TRBD1. V lost 7 bases to trimming and J lost 5 bases; unmatched junction nucleotides: 8. The length of the CDR3 is 14 residues. CDR1 is SGHRS and CDR2 is YFSETQ in the germline V gene. The CDR3 bases are TGCGCCAGCGGGGGGACAGGTTATAACAATGAGCAGTTCTTC. The encoded protein is CASGGTGYNNEQFF.

The genes are TRBV27 and TRBJ2-7, with D perhaps matching TRBD2 (7 bases). The CDR3 loop spans 15 amino acids. The V gene's germline CDR1 is MNHEY and CDR2 SMNVEV (reference sequence). Trimming stripped 4 bases from V and 7 bases from J, with 20 bases between. CDR3 coding DNA: TGTGCCAGCAGTTACCAACCCGGACTAGGGGGGGAGCAGTACTTC. Its translation: CASSYQPGLGGEQYF.

The rearrangement joins TRBV19 to TRBJ1-5; 9 bases are shared with TRBD1. V shed 8 bases, J shed 1 base, and the junction held 15 bases outside the gene matches. The CDR3 loop spans 18 amino acids. Germline loops: CDR1 LNHDA, CDR2 SQIVND (reference sequence). The CDR3: CASSPAGTGMFSNQPQHF. In DNA form, the CDR3 reads TGTGCCAGTTCTCCGGCGGGGACAGGGATGTTCAGCAATCAGCCCCAGCATTTT. Supplemented by reference TRBV19 and TRBJ1-5, the full variable domain reads DGGITQSPKYLFRKEGQNVTLSCEQNLNHDAMYWYRQDPGQGLRLIYYSQIVNDFQKGDIAEGYSVSREKKESFPLTVTSAQKNPTAFYLCASSPAGTGMFSNQPQHFGDGTRLSIL.

The rearrangement links TRBV5-1 to TRBJ1-3, with 9 positions matching TRBD1. Per germline, CDR1 SGHRS and CDR2 YFSETQ. J was trimmed by 3 bases and V by 4 bases; bases with no gene match: 2. The CDR3 extends over 14 amino acids. CDR3 sequence: CASSGDRVGNTIYF. CDR3 DNA sequence: TGCGCCAGCAGCGGGGACAGGGTTGGAAACACCATATATTTT.

The chain couples TRBV7-9 to TRBJ1-5; no reliable D call. V lost 1 base and J lost 5, with 6 bases in between. The CDR3 contains 13 residues. Germline loops: CDR1 SEHNR, CDR2 FQNEAQ (reference sequence). This CDR3 is CASSLEVDQPQHF. The CDR3 DNA is TGTGCCAGCAGCTTAGAAGTCGATCAGCCCCAGCATTTT.

The chain has TRBV20-1 and TRBJ1-2; D ambiguous. From germline, CDR1 is DFQATT and CDR2 SNEGSKA (reference sequence). The germline V and J ends were trimmed by 3 bases and 4 bases, with 9 bases remaining between them. This CDR3 has 12 residues. The CDR3 nucleotides read TGCAGTGCTAGTCACAGTCCCTATGGCTACACCTTC. This gives the protein CSASHSPYGYTF.

The gene calls are TRBV11-3 and TRBJ2-2; 8 bases agree with TRBD1. This CDR3 region has 16 residues. J gave up 2 bases and V 1 base, and 3 bases lay outside the gene matches. Germline CDR1 is SGHNT and CDR2 is YENEEA. The CDR3 spells CASSLVGQGNTGELFF. The CDR3 region has the DNA TGTGCCAGCAGCTTAGTAGGACAGGGCAACACCGGGGAGCTGTTTTTT.

The chain links TRBV18 to TRBJ1-2; TRBD1 aligns across 9 bases. There are 14 residues in the CDR3. With V trimmed by 3 bases and J by 7 bases, 6 bases remained unmatched. The V gene's germline CDR1 is KGHSH and CDR2 LQKENI. CDR3 amino acids: CASSPRDRASGYTF. CDR3 DNA sequence: TGTGCCAGCTCACCCCGGGACAGGGCCTCTGGCTACACCTTC.

This chain connects TRBV29-1 to TRBJ1-2, with D uncertain. Trimming cost V 6 bases and J 7 bases, with 12 bases left between them. CDR1 is SQVTM and CDR2 is ANQGSEA in the germline V gene. This CDR3 is 11 amino acids long. In DNA form, the CDR3 reads TGCAGCGTAGCCGTCCGTGGTGGCTACACCTTC. It specifies CSVAVRGGYTF.

This chain uses TRBV10-3 with TRBJ2-1, with 8 bases fitting TRBD2. The CDR3 runs 15 residues. J gave up 3 bases and V 3 bases, and 4 bases lay outside the gene matches. The germline gives CDR1 ENHRY, CDR2 SYGVKD. DNA of the CDR3: TGTGCCATCAGTGAAGCTAGCGGGTACTACAATGAGCAGTTCTTC. It specifies CAISEASGYYNEQFF.

This clone was seen a single time. Germline is not matched at one junction end, which may reflect a read error. The V and J genes are TRBV7-9 and TRBJ2-1; D might be TRBD2 (6 bases). The CDR3 has 14 amino acids. The germline gives CDR1 SEHNR, CDR2 FQNEAQ (reference sequence). CDR3 nucleotide sequence: TGTGCCAGCAGCTTAGTAACTGGGACTCCTGAGAAGTTCTTC. This sequence encodes CASSLVTGTPEKFF.

The chain combines TRBV12-3 or TRBV12-4 with TRBJ1-2; TRBD1 might be the D (5 bases). The CDR3 length is 13 residues. The ends were cut back, 3 bases at V and 0 bases at J, with 5 bases in the middle. CDR3 sequence reads: CASSLTANYGYTF. The DNA for the CDR3 is TGTGCCAGCAGTTTGACAGCTAACTATGGCTACACCTTC.

The chain recombines TRBV5-1 with TRBJ2-5; 8 nucleotides match TRBD2. J lost 5 bases, V lost 3 bases, and 12 bases had no gene match. The CDR3 spans 16 residues. The germline gives CDR1 SGHRS, CDR2 YFSETQ. The chain's CDR3 is CASSWGISGDGETQYF. The CDR3 nucleotides read TGCGCCAGCAGCTGGGGGATTAGCGGGGACGGGGAGACCCAGTACTTC.

The chain couples TRBV6-6 to TRBJ2-7, with D possibly matching TRBD2 (5 bases). The V gene lost 0 bases and the J gene lost 3 bases, with 9 bases spanning the gap. In germline, CDR1 is MNHNY, CDR2 SVGAGI (reference sequence). This CDR3 contains 14 residues. The CDR3 is CASSYSPGNYEQYF. CDR3 nucleotide sequence: TGTGCCAGCAGTTACTCACCGGGAAACTACGAGCAGTACTTC.

The chain is built from TRBV7-2 and TRBJ2-7; D tentatively reads TRBD1 or TRBD2 (7 bases each). The germline V and J ends were trimmed by 1 base and 2 bases, with 12 bases remaining between them. Looked up from germline, CDR1 is SGHTA and CDR2 is FQGNSA. This CDR3 spans 15 amino acids. CDR3 bases: TGTGCCAGCAGCTTAGGGGCAGGGGGGGCCTACGAGCAGTACTTC. Translating it yields CASSLGAGGAYEQYF.

The chain links TRBV5-4 to TRBJ1-1; 7 bases match TRBD1. CDR3 length equals 15 residues. Trimming cost V 3 bases and J 8 bases; bases outside gene matches: 13. Germline V gene data show CDR1 as SGHNT and CDR2 as YYREEE (reference sequence). CDR3 in amino acids: CASSSPARQGEEAFF. CDR3 sequence (DNA): TGTGCCAGCAGCTCGCCGGCTAGACAGGGTGAAGAAGCTTTCTTT.

The V call is TRBV3-1 (or the pseudogene TRBV3-2), the J call TRBJ2-7, with 11 bases that match TRBD2. With 0 bases clipped from V and 1 base from J, the junction kept 8 bases outside the gene matches. The CDR3 runs to 18 residues. From germline, CDR1 is LGHDT and CDR2 YNNKEL (reference sequence). CDR3 sequence: CASSQDSVRLAGSYEQYF. The CDR3 DNA follows: TGTGCCAGCAGCCAAGATTCAGTGCGACTAGCGGGGTCCTACGAGCAGTACTTC.

V is TRBV15 and J is TRBJ2-3; 14 bases match TRBD2. V gave up 0 bases and J gave up 5 bases; unmatched junction bases: 7. CDR1 is LNHNV and CDR2 is YYDKDF in the germline V gene (reference sequence). CDR3 length equals 18 residues. The CDR3 nucleotides read TGTGCCACCAGCAGAGATGGGGGACTAGCGGGAGTACAAGATACGCAGTATTTT. As protein: CATSRDGGLAGVQDTQYF.

The chain combines TRBV7-9 with TRBJ2-1, with D unclear. In germline, CDR1 is SEHNR, CDR2 FQNEAQ (reference sequence). V lost 3 bases, J lost 0 bases, and 9 bases lay in between. The CDR3 runs 15 residues. CDR3 coding DNA: TGTGCCAGCAGCTTGTATGGTAGCTCCTACAATGAGCAGTTCTTC. The encoded protein is CASSLYGSSYNEQFF.

A remark on this clone: At one of its ends the junction is not consistent with the germline gene, which may arise from a read error. The chain uses TRBV15 and TRBJ1-2; TRBD1 matches 10 bases. The CDR3 has 14 amino acids. Germline assignment: CDR1 LNHNV and CDR2 YYDKDF (reference sequence). The CDR3 is CATSRTPGQGSLHF. The CDR3 coding sequence is TGTGCCACCAGCAGGACTCCGGGACAGGGGTCCTTGCACTTC.

The V gene is TRBV5-4, the J gene TRBJ2-2; TRBD1 agrees at 8 bases. V shed 4 bases and J 4 bases; nucleotides not matched to a gene: 12. CDR3 length: 17 residues. The germline CDR1 and CDR2 sequences are SGHNT and YYREEE (reference sequence). The CDR3 DNA reads as TGTGCCAGCAGCCCGACAGGGGCATTGCTGGCCACCGGGGAGCTGTTTTTT. This translates into CASSPTGALLATGELFF.

The chain carries TRBV3-1 (or the pseudogene TRBV3-2) and TRBJ2-1; possibly TRBD1 for D (5 bases). This CDR3 is built from 15 residues. Between the trimmed V and J ends, which lost 6 bases and 2 bases, there was a span of 14 bases. Germline V gene sequence: CDR1 LGHDT, CDR2 YNNKEL (reference sequence). In DNA, the CDR3 is TGTGCCAGCAGGGGCTATCAGGGTACCTACAATGAGCAGTTCTTC. Its protein is CASRGYQGTYNEQFF.

The chain has TRBV6-5 and TRBJ2-5; D might be TRBD1 (5 bases). This CDR3 has 13 amino acids. From germline, CDR1 is MNHEY and CDR2 SVGAGI. Trimming cost V 3 bases and J 5 bases, with 10 bases left between them. The CDR3 bases are TGTGCCAGCAGTTATAAGGGGAAGGAGACCCAGTACTTC. Translating it yields CASSYKGKETQYF.

This chain joins TRBV6-5 and TRBJ2-2; 7 bases agree with TRBD1. Per the germline V gene, CDR1 is MNHEY and CDR2 is SVGAGI. J lost 4 bases, V lost 6 bases, and 2 bases had no gene match. The CDR3 spans 13 residues. The chain's CDR3 is CASRGTVTGELFF. DNA of the CDR3: TGTGCCAGCAGGGGGACAGTCACCGGGGAGCTGTTTTTT.

The gene calls are TRBV5-4 and TRBJ2-4, with a possible D match to TRBD1 (5 bases). Germline V lookup: CDR1 SGHNT, CDR2 YYREEE (reference sequence). V dropped 3 bases and J dropped 7 bases, with 8 bases sitting between them. The CDR3 runs 12 residues. The CDR3 nucleotides are TGTGCCAGCAGCTCTCAGGGTAACATTCAGTACTTC. Translating it yields CASSSQGNIQYF.